This T cell receptor beta chain appears in the sequencing data of a study of blood T cell repertoires in COVID-19. Study-level background: Whether acute or convalescent, the COVID-19 samples came from the United States, Italy and Spain.

This clone showed up just a few times. Original processing notes: For nucleated cells, counts were estimated from reference gene primer amplification. The data were produced by immunoSEQ multiplex PCR, yet TCRdb's version contains in-frame clones alone and is incomplete. V and J calls and clone size are copied from that table; D and trimming were computed from the DNA. The table has about 230,000 clones, around 86% seen once. Germline values: CDR1 MNHEY, CDR2 SMNVEV (reference sequence). The CDR3 has 20 residues. Between the trimmed V and J ends, which lost 3 bases and 0 bases, there was a span of 21 bases.

The sequencing sample was made of peripheral blood. The chain has TRBV27 and TRBJ1-6; the D gene is possibly TRBD1 (5 bases). The TCR was taken from a man in his fifties with COVID-19, enrolled during active disease. The CDR3 DNA is TGTGCCAGCAGTTTTTCGGGACTCAGGAACCCCAGCTCCTATAATTCACCCCTCCACTTT. This codes for CASSFSGLRNPSSYNSPLHF.